Listed below are T cell receptor beta chains from one sample, sequenced in a study of T-cell reconstitution after alpha-beta-depleted transplantation in children. In TCRdb, the PCR reads were re-called with MiXCR into one record per CDR3 protein. This table holds over 400,000 distinct CDR3 sequences, over 40% found once. Sequencing used PBMCs, obtained before TCRalphabeta/CD19-depleted stem cell transplant. These receptor sequences come from a girl aged 2 to 9 with aplastic anemia, due to receive a stem cell transplant. Both conserved end residues are trimmed from each CDR3. Each record gives: J gene, V gene, CDR3 protein.

J: TRBJ2-2; V: TRBV2; CDR3: AFRLPQNTGELF
J: TRBJ2-3; V: TRBV29-1; CDR3: SGGGGTGGSSTDTQY
J: TRBJ2-7; V: TRBV18; CDR3: ASSSPDKSSYEQY
J: TRBJ2-1; V: TRBV20-1; CDR3: SAGLWKGPSSYNEQF
J: TRBJ2-1; V: TRBV10-3; CDR3: AISDSRTLAGEGNEQF
J: TRBJ2-3; V: TRBV20-1; CDR3: SAIPPGGPDTQY
J: TRBJ1-6; V: TRBV4-1; CDR3: ASIQGQGYYNSPLH
J: TRBJ2-7; V: TRBV7-9; CDR3: ASSLAGGLSEQY
J: TRBJ2-3; V: TRBV20-1; CDR3: SARDPLETSGPLSTDTQY
J: TRBJ2-7; V: TRBV20-1; CDR3: SARIMSSGKVFWEQY
J: TRBJ1-2; V: TRBV14; CDR3: ASSSRGLAYGYT
J: TRBJ2-7; V: TRBV2; CDR3: ASKIVTGQV
J: TRBJ2-5; V: TRBV6-2/TRBV6-3; CDR3: ASSYSWTNEETQY
J: TRBJ1-4; V: TRBV6-1; CDR3: ASSEPRGGEKLF
J: TRBJ2-7; V: TRBV24-1; CDR3: ATSDHGQGKYYEQY
J: TRBJ2-7; V: TRBV4-1; CDR3: ASSQEATSGRYEQY
J: TRBJ1-1; V: TRBV7-9; CDR3: ASSLIEGAEAF
J: TRBJ2-6; V: TRBV7-3; CDR3: ASSLIAVGSAGANVLT
J: TRBJ1-2; V: TRBV28; CDR3: ASRNVWRQPRGYT
J: TRBJ2-3; V: TRBV10-3; CDR3: AIMGRATDTQY
J: TRBJ2-7; V: TRBV20-1; CDR3: SAGTSGVSYEQY
J: TRBJ1-5; V: TRBV12-3/TRBV12-4; CDR3: ASSEYGPRNQPQH
J: TRBJ2-1; V: TRBV6-5; CDR3: ASSYGGSYNEQF
J: TRBJ1-1; V: TRBV28; CDR3: ASSFVAEAF
J: TRBJ2-2; V: TRBV15; CDR3: ATSREGRTASTGELF
J: TRBJ1-2; V: TRBV7-2; CDR3: ASSLGGAYGYT
J: TRBJ2-5; V: TRBV20-1; CDR3: SATGTSKETQY
J: TRBJ1-5; V: TRBV4-1; CDR3: ASSPKWLSNQPQH